The clone carrying this T cell receptor beta chain was seen at least ten times. What it binds is unknown. The data were taken from a study of post-analysis software for immune sequencing data. Study as a whole: Patients had relapsing-remitting, secondary progressive or progressive-relapsing multiple sclerosis; some lacked subtype.

CDR3 length: 15 residues. Germline CDR1 and CDR2: MNHEY and SMNVEV (reference sequence). Trimming at V came to 6 bases and at J to 2 bases, leaving 5 bases not matched to a gene. Findings of the study overall: TRBV5-6, TRBV5-1 and TRBV20-1 were among four or five TRBV segments more frequent in patients than controls. Co-batched samples clustered tightly together by F measure.

Unique-molecular-identifier-tagged TCR beta cDNA libraries were used. Each CDR3 protein gets one entry after TCRdb re-called the PCR reads with MiXCR. Altogether just over 250,000 distinct CDR3 sequences are present, 35% to 40% being singletons, with the ten largest covering around 4.8%. The source material was blood. The TCR originated in a girl under 18 with multiple sclerosis. The gene calls are TRBV27 and TRBJ1-2; 11 bases agree with TRBD1. CDR3 loop: CASRPGQGANYGYTF. The CDR3, as DNA: TGTGCCAGCAGACCCGGACAGGGGGCCAACTATGGCTACACCTTC.